A selection of T cell receptor beta chains follows, all from one sample in a study of blood T cell repertoires in COVID-19. TCRdb's table, derived via immunoSEQ multiplex PCR, lists solely in-frame clones and lacks some. Here the sample spans a few hundred thousand clones, 80% to 85% being singletons. The material sequenced was peripheral blood. The receptor source for this set is a woman between 65 and 79 years old with COVID-19, enrolled during active disease. Both conserved end residues are part of each CDR3. D genes are given only for firm matches. Not every row has a clone size; where given, it reads once, few, many or a size class.

clone_size,d_call,cdr3_length,v_call,j_call,cdr3_nt,cdr3_aa
NA,NA,12,TRBV3-1/TRBV3-2,TRBJ2-7,TGTGCCAGCAGCCAATCTTCCTACGAGCAGTACTTC,CASSQSSYEQYF
NA,TRBD2,16,TRBV6-1,TRBJ2-5,TGTGCCAGCAGTGGGGCAACTAGCGTGCAAACAGAGACCCAGTACTTC,CASSGATSVQTETQYF
NA,TRBD1,18,TRBV4-1,TRBJ1-1,TGCGCCAGCAGCCAACTACCGCCGGAGACAGGGATGAACACTGAAGCTTTCTTT,CASSQLPPETGMNTEAFF
NA,TRBD1,16,TRBV28,TRBJ2-5,TGTGCCAGCAGTTTATGGGGACAGGGGGTACAAGAGACCCAGTACTTC,CASSLWGQGVQETQYF
NA,TRBD2,17,TRBV6-2/TRBV6-3,TRBJ2-1,TGTGCCAGCAGCCTCGTGAGAACGGGACTAGCGGGAGATGAGCAGTTCTTC,CASSLVRTGLAGDEQFF
NA,NA,14,TRBV3-1/TRBV3-2,TRBJ2-7,TGTGCCAGCAGCCTCTTAGCGGACAAGGGCGAGCAGTACTTC,CASSLLADKGEQYF
once,NA,15,TRBV18,TRBJ2-1,TGTGCCAGCTCACCGCTTCCGACGGGCTACAATGAGCAGTTCTTC,CASSPLPTGYNEQFF
NA,TRBD1,15,TRBV5-6,TRBJ2-3,TGTGCCAGCAGCCCGATAACAGGGGCCACAGATACGCAGTATTTT,CASSPITGATDTQYF
NA,NA,16,TRBV2,TRBJ1-3,TGTGCCAGCAGCGGGGAACGGACCTCGGCTGGAAACACCATATATTTT,CASSGERTSAGNTIYF
NA,NA,13,TRBV24-1,TRBJ2-7,TGTGCCACCAGCCCCGGGTCCTCCTACGAGCAGTACTTC,CATSPGSSYEQYF
NA,TRBD1,19,TRBV28,TRBJ1-5,TGTGCCAGCAGTGAACCCCAGGGGGCCCTCGCTTATAGCAATCAGCCCCAGCATTTT,CASSEPQGALAYSNQPQHF
NA,NA,12,TRBV24-1,TRBJ1-2,TGTGCCACAAGTCAGGGAAGCTATGGCTACACCTTC,CATSQGSYGYTF
NA,TRBD1,13,TRBV5-1,TRBJ2-7,TGCGCCAGCAGCCCGGACCCTACAGGGGTCAGGATTTTC,CASSPDPTGVRIF
NA,NA,15,TRBV19,TRBJ1-3,TGTGCCAGTAGTATACAGGGTGCCTCTGGAAACACCATATATTTT,CASSIQGASGNTIYF
NA,TRBD1,14,TRBV30,TRBJ1-4,TGTGCCTGGAGAAGGACAGGGGGTTCTGAAAAACTGTTTTTT,CAWRRTGGSEKLFF
NA,NA,14,TRBV30,TRBJ1-5,TGTGCCTGGGCCCAGGGAAGCGGCAATCAGCCCCAGCATTTT,CAWAQGSGNQPQHF
NA,NA,12,TRBV6-2/TRBV6-3,TRBJ1-2,TGTGCCAGCAGTGAGGGTTCGTCTGGCTACACCTTC,CASSEGSSGYTF
once,TRBD1,16,TRBV24-1,TRBJ2-5,TGTGCCACCAGTTCGATCGGGACAGGGGGCAGAGAGACCCAGTACTTC,CATSSIGTGGRETQYF
NA,NA,13,TRBV6-5,TRBJ2-6,TGTGCCAGCATTCTCTCTGGGGCCAACGTCCTGACTTTC,CASILSGANVLTF
NA,NA,13,TRBV19,TRBJ1-2,TGTGCCAGTTCTAAGACAGGCGACTATGGCTACACCTTC,CASSKTGDYGYTF
NA,TRBD1,14,TRBV6-5,TRBJ2-2,TGTGCCAGCATACGGGCAGGGGGCACCGGGGAGCTGTTTTTT,CASIRAGGTGELFF
once,NA,13,TRBV27,TRBJ2-1,TGTGCCAGCAGTCAACGGGGCTACAATGAGCAGTTCTTC,CASSQRGYNEQFF
NA,TRBD2,14,TRBV5-1,TRBJ2-5,TGCGCCAGCAGCACTAGCGGGAGACTAGAGACCCAGTACTTC,CASSTSGRLETQYF
NA,NA,15,TRBV6-5,TRBJ2-3,TGTGCCAGCAGGCGCGGGCCAAATGGACCAGATACGCAGTATTTT,CASRRGPNGPDTQYF
NA,TRBD1,16,TRBV18,TRBJ2-3,TGTGCCAGCTCACGCGGGACAGGGGAGAGCACAGATACGCAGTATTTT,CASSRGTGESTDTQYF
NA,NA,12,TRBV5-6,TRBJ2-7,TGTGCCAGCAGCTACAGCACCTACGAGCAGTACTTC,CASSYSTYEQYF
NA,TRBD2,16,TRBV28,TRBJ2-7,TGTGCCAGCAGCCCCCCGGTGATAGCGGGAATCTACGAGCAGTACTTC,CASSPPVIAGIYEQYF
NA,TRBD2,16,TRBV7-3,TRBJ2-2,TGTGCCAGCAGCTTACGGGGCGGGAGTGGTACCGGGGAGCTGTTTTTT,CASSLRGGSGTGELFF
NA,TRBD2,16,TRBV3-1/TRBV3-2,TRBJ2-7,TGTGCCAGCAGCCACTCTTGGCGGGAGGGTCTTTGCGAGCAGTACTTC,CASSHSWREGLCEQYF
NA,TRBD1,12,TRBV6-2/TRBV6-3,TRBJ1-1,TGTGCCAGCAGTTACCCGGACAGGGGGACTTTCTTT,CASSYPDRGTFF
NA,NA,14,TRBV11-2,TRBJ1-6,TGTGCCAGCAGCTCACAGGTCGACCGTTCACCCCTCCACTTT,CASSSQVDRSPLHF
NA,NA,13,TRBV18,TRBJ1-2,TGTGCCAGTTCACCGGTCAGGAACTATGGCTACACCTTC,CASSPVRNYGYTF
many,TRBD2,16,TRBV5-5,TRBJ2-3,TGTGCCAGCAGCTTGTGGCTAGCGGGAGAGCTAGATACGCAGTATTTT,CASSLWLAGELDTQYF
once,NA,17,TRBV5-6,TRBJ2-6,TGTGCCAGCAGCTTGTTGGCAGGCCGCTCTGGGGCCAACGTCCTGACTTTC,CASSLLAGRSGANVLTF
NA,NA,16,TRBV5-6,TRBJ2-1,TGTGCCAGCAGCACCGGGGTTCCGAGGCTCTACAATGAGCAGTTCTTC,CASSTGVPRLYNEQFF
NA,TRBD1,16,TRBV5-8,TRBJ1-1,TGTGCCAGTTGTAAAATGGGCCCGGGACAGGGGACTGAAGCTTTCTTT,CASCKMGPGQGTEAFF
NA,TRBD2,13,TRBV28,TRBJ2-7,TGTGCCAGCAGTTTACCAACTAGCGGAAATTTGTACTTC,CASSLPTSGNLYF
NA,NA,15,TRBV19,TRBJ1-1,TGTGCCAGTAGTATCAGTCCCAGGGGTGGCACTGAAGCTTTCTTT,CASSISPRGGTEAFF
NA,TRBD2,17,TRBV7-2,TRBJ2-5,TGTGCCAGCAGCTTAAGGGGTTTTCGAGCGGGAGAGGAGACCCAGTACTTC,CASSLRGFRAGEETQYF
NA,NA,12,TRBV10-2,TRBJ1-1,TGCGCCAGCATCGGGGTCGCCACTGAAGCTTTCTTT,CASIGVATEAFF
NA,TRBD2,15,TRBV11-3,TRBJ2-1,TGTGCCAGCAGCTTAACTAGCGGCTCCTACAATGAGCAGTTCTTC,CASSLTSGSYNEQFF
NA,TRBD2,16,TRBV7-2,TRBJ2-3,TGTGCCAGCAGCTTAGGTTGGACTAGCGGGCAGGATACGCAGTATTTT,CASSLGWTSGQDTQYF
few,NA,13,TRBV21-1,TRBJ1-2,TGTGCACGACAGATAGCACTCGGCTATGGCTACACCTTC,CARQIALGYGYTF
NA,NA,13,TRBV19,TRBJ2-3,TGTGCCAGTAGTAATATTCGCACAGATACGCAGTATTTT,CASSNIRTDTQYF